This T cell receptor beta chain was retrieved from a study of T cell responses to AZD1222 COVID-19 vaccine. At the level of the study: Pooled together were second doses at about 4 or about 12 weeks.

Germline V CDR1 and CDR2: MGHRA, YSYEKL. Germline trimming cut 3 bases from V and 4 bases from J; bases unmatched to any gene: 4. The CDR3 is 14 amino acids. Generated by immunoSEQ multiplex PCR, the TCRdb table keeps only in-frame clones and is missing some. Of around 130,000 clones listed, 93% are singletons. Findings of the study overall: Reportedly, nearly half of unique spike TCRs recognized epitopes outside B.1.351/B.1.1.7 mutations. Spike-specific TCR repertoires showed rising breadth and depth after two AZD1222 doses. Clonal diversity was possibly underestimated, and white British individuals and females predominated among donors.

In the case of this clone: Its cognate antigen is unknown.

Specimen: peripheral blood, collected on day 0 of AZD1222 vaccination. The sequence was obtained from an adult in good health. The chain links TRBV4-1 to TRBJ2-5, with TRBD1 identical over 8 bases. The CDR3 bases are TGCGCCAGCAGCCAGCGGACAGGGTTAGAGACCCAGTACTTC. It yields the protein CASSQRTGLETQYF.